This section outlines one T cell receptor beta chain sequence together with its context. The antigen is not known. The data stem from a study of cytomegalovirus exposure and HLA in healthy donors. General study findings and limits: The majority of TCR sequences were rare, yet some public TCRs appeared in many donors. In the roughly 130 validation repertoires, a later analysis found that first-cohort TCR clusters tended to co-occur. The study labeled 150 to 200 TCR beta chains cytomegalovirus-associated.

The repertoire was sequenced with immunoSEQ multiplex PCR; TCRdb's copy has only in-frame clones and lacks some. This sample has about 130,000 clones, with about nine tenths found just once. The CDR3 totals 19 residues. The trim removed 3 bases at V and 0 bases at J, leaving 17 bases unmatched. Germline-derived CDR1 and CDR2 are MDHEN and SYDVKM. The donors were members of the validation cohort comprising over a hundred subjects, separate from the approximately 700-subject first cohort. This TCR came from a woman aged 25 to 39 in good health and CMV-seropositive. The V gene is TRBV28, the J gene TRBJ2-7; 7 nucleotides match TRBD1. Sequenced sample: PBMCs. The CDR3 nucleotides read TGTGCCAGCAGTTTTCTTCTGCGGACAGGAAGGCTGAGCTCCTACGAGCAGTACTTC. This codes for CASSFLLRTGRLSSYEQYF.